These 16 T cell receptor beta chains were all obtained from the same sample, sequenced in a study of cytomegalovirus exposure and HLA in healthy donors. It was with 60 Vbeta and 13 Jbeta primers that the PCR ran. Data came from immunoSEQ multiplex PCR; TCRdb stores just in-frame clones and leaves some out. The sample lists about 74,000 clones; 60% to 75% were seen once. Specimen: PBMCs. These receptors all come from a woman aged 40 to 55 in good health and CMV-seropositive.

The gene calls are TRBV2 and TRBJ2-1; 10 nucleotides match TRBD2. The germline gives CDR1 SNHLY, CDR2 FYNNEI. This CDR3 is 16 amino acids long. Trimming cost V 2 bases and J 12 bases; bases outside gene matches: 13. This CDR3 is CASSELASGGPAGQFF. The CDR3 coding sequence is TGTGCCAGCAGTGAATTAGCTAGCGGGGGTCCCGCGGGGCAGTTCTTC.

The chain is built from TRBV10-3 and TRBJ1-5, with 7 bases matching TRBD1. This CDR3 comprises 14 residues. Germline V gene lookup returns CDR1 ENHRY and CDR2 SYGVKD. The V segment lost 1 base and the J segment 13 bases; nucleotides outside the gene matches: 10. The CDR3 spells CAISELGTEGQQHF. CDR3 nucleotides: TGTGCCATCAGTGAGTTAGGGACTGAGGGACAGCAGCATTTT.

This sequence joins TRBV4-3 and TRBJ2-2; possible D gene TRBD1, 6 bases. Trimming removed 3 bases from V and 1 base from J, with 9 bases in between. The CDR3 has 15 residues. Germline CDR1 LGHNA, CDR2 YSLEER. The CDR3 DNA reads TGCGCCAGCAGCCAGGGGGCCCAGAACACCGGGGAGCTGTTTTTT. Protein: CASSQGAQNTGELFF.

This clone came up once. This rearrangement joins TRBV2 to TRBJ2-7; a weak D match, TRBD1 (6 bases). The CDR3 is made up of 14 amino acids. V gave up 4 bases and J gave up 13 bases, with 23 bases separating them. Germline V gene sequence: CDR1 SNHLY, CDR2 FYNNEI. CDR3 amino acids: CASSGAAGVYRPYF. In DNA form, the CDR3 reads TGTGCCAGCAGTGGCGCGGCAGGGGTTTATCGGCCATACTTC.

This clone was counted between two and nine times. The chain is built from TRBV30 and TRBJ1-4, with 11 bases lining up with TRBD1. V lost 2 bases, J lost 8 bases, and 7 bases stayed unmatched. This CDR3 comprises 15 residues. Germline CDR1 reads GTSNPN; CDR2 reads SVGIG (reference sequence). This CDR3 reads CAWSLSGTGGEKLFF. CDR3 in DNA: TGTGCCTGGAGTCTCTCCGGGACAGGGGGGGAAAAACTGTTTTTT.

This clone was observed a single time. The rearrangement uses TRBV7-9 and TRBJ1-4; D is possibly TRBD1 (5 bases). Trimming took 2 bases from V and 2 from J, leaving 9 bases between them. Germline loops: CDR1 SEHNR, CDR2 FQNEAQ (reference sequence). The CDR3 length is 15 residues. As DNA, the CDR3 is TGTGCCAGCAGCTTATACAAGGGGACTAATGAAAAACTGTTTTTT. Protein product: CASSLYKGTNEKLFF.

CDR3 sequence: CASSLGGGLYNEQFF. DNA for the CDR3: TGCGCCAGCAGCTTGGGGGGGGGTCTCTACAATGAGCAGTTCTTC. The chain couples TRBV5-1 to TRBJ2-1, with 7 bases lining up with TRBD2. The trim removed 0 bases at V and 3 bases at J, leaving 3 bases unmatched. CDR3 size: 15 residues. CDR1 and CDR2 (germline): SGHRS, YFSETQ.

The gene calls are TRBV27 and TRBJ2-7, with 7 bases that match TRBD1. CDR3 length equals 15 residues. V trimming: 8 bases; J trimming: 3 bases; junction bases outside the gene matches: 13. CDR1 is MNHEY, CDR2 SMNVEV, per germline (reference sequence). In DNA form, the CDR3 reads TGTGCCAGCCTCCCTGGGGCAGGGGGATACTACGAGCAGTACTTC. Translated, it gives CASLPGAGGYYEQYF.

A single count supports this clone. The rearrangement joins TRBV28 to TRBJ1-6, with 9 bases lining up with TRBD1. This CDR3 has 15 residues. Germline loops: CDR1 MDHEN, CDR2 SYDVKM. V gave up 6 bases and J gave up 7 bases; unmatched junction bases: 7. DNA for the CDR3: TGTGCCAGCAGAACCCCCGGGACAGGGAATTCACCCCTCCACTTT. Residues: CASRTPGTGNSPLHF.

This clone was observed a handful of times. The chain couples TRBV4-3 to TRBJ2-2; TRBD1 agrees at 7 bases. The V gene's germline CDR1 is LGHNA and CDR2 YSLEER. The CDR3 consists of 18 residues. Trimming removed 0 bases from V and 0 bases from J; junction bases left unmatched: 7. The CDR3 is CASSQESSQGANTGELFF. The CDR3 DNA is TGCGCCAGCAGCCAAGAGTCGAGCCAGGGGGCGAACACCGGGGAGCTGTTTTTT.

The V gene is TRBV6-1, the J gene TRBJ1-4; no clear D. This CDR3 region has 14 residues. CDR1 is MNHNS, CDR2 SASEGT, per germline. V shed 3 bases and J shed 8 bases, with 13 bases lying between them. The CDR3 region has the DNA TGTGCCAGCAGTGACCGTAGCCCGGGGGAAAAACTGTTTTTT. Its translation: CASSDRSPGEKLFF.

The chain recombines TRBV5-4 with TRBJ1-2, with D tentatively TRBD1 (6 bases). Germline-derived CDR1 and CDR2 are SGHNT and YYREEE (reference sequence). V was cut by 4 bases and J by 0 bases, with 13 bases left in between. The CDR3 length is 15 residues. This chain's CDR3 is CASSLVQGPNYGYTF. CDR3 nucleotide sequence: TGTGCCAGCAGCCTTGTACAGGGACCTAACTATGGCTACACCTTC.

This clone was seen a handful of times. The chain recombines TRBV12-5 with TRBJ2-5; TRBD1 aligns across 7 bases. Trimming at V came to 6 bases and at J to 5 bases, leaving 9 bases not matched to a gene. The CDR3 has 14 amino acids. Per germline, CDR1 LGHNT and CDR2 FRNRAP. The CDR3 DNA sequence: TGTGCTAGTGGCCCGGGACAGCCCGGGGAGACCCAGTACTTC. Encoded protein: CASGPGQPGETQYF.

This clone has more than one count but fewer than ten. This chain links TRBV28 with TRBJ1-6; TRBD1 agrees at 10 bases. The CDR3 length is 14 residues. Germline CDR1 reads MDHEN; CDR2 reads SYDVKM. Trimming at V came to 5 bases and at J to 8 bases, leaving 3 bases not matched to a gene. The CDR3, as DNA: TGTGCCAGCAGTCCGGGACAGGGGTATTCACCCCTCCACTTT. This sequence encodes CASSPGQGYSPLHF.

This clone is termed medium-sized (0.01 to 0.1%). This chain uses TRBV2 with TRBJ1-1; weak D call: TRBD1 (6 bases). V was pared by 6 bases and J by 0 bases, with 14 bases between. The germline CDR1 and CDR2 sequences are SNHLY and FYNNEI. The CDR3 spans 15 residues. CDR3 amino acids: CASSPQQGMNTEAFF. The CDR3 nucleotides are TGTGCCAGCAGCCCTCAACAGGGCATGAACACTGAAGCTTTCTTT.

With respect to this clone: A much larger clone is a single base away; this may be a read error. CDR3 sequence: CASSESLGQPGYPF. DNA for the CDR3: TGTGCCAGCAGTGAATCGTTAGGACAGCCGGGCTACCCCTTC. V usage is TRBV6-5 and J usage is TRBJ1-2, with D possibly TRBD1 on 6 matching bases. Germline V gene lookup returns CDR1 MNHEY and CDR2 SVGAGI. The CDR3 spans 14 residues.